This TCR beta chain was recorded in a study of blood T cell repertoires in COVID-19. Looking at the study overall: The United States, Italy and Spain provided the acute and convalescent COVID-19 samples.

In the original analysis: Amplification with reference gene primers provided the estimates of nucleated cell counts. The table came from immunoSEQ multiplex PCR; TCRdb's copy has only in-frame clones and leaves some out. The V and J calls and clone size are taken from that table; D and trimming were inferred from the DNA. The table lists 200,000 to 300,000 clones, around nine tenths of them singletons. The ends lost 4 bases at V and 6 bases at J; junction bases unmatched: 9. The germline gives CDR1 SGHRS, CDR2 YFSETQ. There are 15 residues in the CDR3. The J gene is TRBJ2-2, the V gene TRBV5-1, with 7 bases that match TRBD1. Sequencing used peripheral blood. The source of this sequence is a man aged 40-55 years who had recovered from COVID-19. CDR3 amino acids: CASSPSGTASGELFF. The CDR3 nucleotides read TGCGCCAGCAGCCCCTCAGGGACAGCATCCGGGGAGCTGTTTTTT.